This TCR beta chain was sequenced during a study of T cell clones after liver transplantation. Note on this clone: Its antigen is undetermined.

Whole-study results and caveats: Donor-reactive sequences fell more than third party-reactive ones, suggesting partial deletion.

Generated by immunoSEQ multiplex PCR, the TCRdb table keeps only in-frame clones and is missing some. The sample contains about 20,000 clones, just under 80% of which appear only once. The source was CD8+ T cells from blood, collected roughly 55 months after liver transplant. The sequence was collected from a human patient who received a liver transplant. The graft donor may be the source of some T cells.

This chain's CDR3 is CASSQEHNEQFF. Written as DNA, the CDR3 is TGTGCCAGCAGCCAGGAGCACAATGAGCAGTTCTTC. V is TRBV7-6 and J is TRBJ2-1; D is unclear. Germline V gene lookup returns CDR1 SGHVS and CDR2 FNYEAQ. The V gene lost 5 bases and the J gene lost 5 bases, with 7 bases spanning the gap. This CDR3 is 12 amino acids long.